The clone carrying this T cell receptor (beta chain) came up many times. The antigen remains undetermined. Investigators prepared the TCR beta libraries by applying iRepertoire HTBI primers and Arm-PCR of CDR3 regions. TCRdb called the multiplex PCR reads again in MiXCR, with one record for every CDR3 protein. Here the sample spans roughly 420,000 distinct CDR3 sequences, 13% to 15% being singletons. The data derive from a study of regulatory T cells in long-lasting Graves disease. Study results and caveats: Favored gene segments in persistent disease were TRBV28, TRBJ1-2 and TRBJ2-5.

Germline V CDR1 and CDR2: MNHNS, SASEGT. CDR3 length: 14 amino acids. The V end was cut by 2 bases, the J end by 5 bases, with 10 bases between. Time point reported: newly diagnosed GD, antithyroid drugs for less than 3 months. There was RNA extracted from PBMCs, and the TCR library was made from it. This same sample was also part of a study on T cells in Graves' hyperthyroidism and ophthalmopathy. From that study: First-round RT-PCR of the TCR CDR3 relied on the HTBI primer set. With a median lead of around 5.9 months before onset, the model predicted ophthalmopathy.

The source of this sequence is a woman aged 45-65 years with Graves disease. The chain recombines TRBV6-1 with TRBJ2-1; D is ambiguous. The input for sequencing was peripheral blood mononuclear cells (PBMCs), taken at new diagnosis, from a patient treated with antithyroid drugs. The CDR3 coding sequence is TGTGCCAGCAGTGAATGGGGTTTGAACAATGAGCAGTTCTTC. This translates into CASSEWGLNNEQFF.